The subject of this entry is one T cell receptor (beta chain). The same CDR3 is also encoded by other DNA sequences in this sample. This specimen belongs to a study of blood T cell repertoires in COVID-19. The CDR3 spans 15 residues. Germline V CDR1 and CDR2: MGHRA, YSYEKL. V was trimmed by 0 bases and J by 1 base, leaving 7 bases between them. Original data processing: Reference gene primers were amplified, and this amplification served to estimate nucleated cell counts. Here immunoSEQ multiplex PCR was the method, and the copy in TCRdb shows in-frame clones only, minus some. The V and J calls and clone size are taken from that table; D and trimming were inferred from the DNA. The top ten clones hold around 9.3% of a sample with about 300,000 clones, under 90% of them seen once. For recovered donors of Cohort 3, there were two negative PCRs, clearance, or symptom resolution.

The V call is TRBV4-1, the J call TRBJ1-5, with D possibly matching TRBD1 (5 bases). Material for sequencing was PBMCs or T cells enriched from blood (not recorded which). This clonotype was sampled from a woman younger than 30 who had recovered from COVID-19. The CDR3: CASSQDSGSNQPQHF. CDR3 in DNA: TGCGCCAGCAGCCAAGATTCAGGGAGCAATCAGCCCCAGCATTTT.